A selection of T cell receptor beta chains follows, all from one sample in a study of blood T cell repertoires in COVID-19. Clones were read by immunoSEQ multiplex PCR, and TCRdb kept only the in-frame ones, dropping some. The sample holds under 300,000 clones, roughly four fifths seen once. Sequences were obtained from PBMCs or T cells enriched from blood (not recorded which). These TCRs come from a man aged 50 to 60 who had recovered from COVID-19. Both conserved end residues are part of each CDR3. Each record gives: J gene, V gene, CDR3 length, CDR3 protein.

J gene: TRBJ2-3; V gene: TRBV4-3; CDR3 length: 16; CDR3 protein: CASSQEGLYGTDTQYF
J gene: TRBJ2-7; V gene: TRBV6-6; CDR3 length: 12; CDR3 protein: CASSRGYYEQYF
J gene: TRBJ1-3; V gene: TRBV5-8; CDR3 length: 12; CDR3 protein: CASSPRGNTIYF
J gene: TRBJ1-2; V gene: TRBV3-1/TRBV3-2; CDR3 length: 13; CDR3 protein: CASSQEGQSGYTF
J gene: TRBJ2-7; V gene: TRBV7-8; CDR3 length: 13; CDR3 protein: CASSVTGPYEQYF
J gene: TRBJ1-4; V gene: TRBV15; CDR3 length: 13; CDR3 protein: CAIGTPTNEKLFF
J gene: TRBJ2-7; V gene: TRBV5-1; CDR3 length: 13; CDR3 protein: CASSLEVRDEQYF
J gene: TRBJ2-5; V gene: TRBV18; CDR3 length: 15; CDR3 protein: CASSPTSGAQETQYF
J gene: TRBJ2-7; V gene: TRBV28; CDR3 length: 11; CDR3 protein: CASSFTAEQYF
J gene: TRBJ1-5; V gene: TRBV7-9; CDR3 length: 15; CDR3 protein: CASSLGTGVNQPQHF
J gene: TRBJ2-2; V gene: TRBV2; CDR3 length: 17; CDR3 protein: CASSFLAGGSNTGELFF
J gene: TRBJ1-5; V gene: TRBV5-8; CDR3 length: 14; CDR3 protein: CASSLREFNQPQHF
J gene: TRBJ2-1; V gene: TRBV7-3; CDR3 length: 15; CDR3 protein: CASSTQHGSGNEQFF
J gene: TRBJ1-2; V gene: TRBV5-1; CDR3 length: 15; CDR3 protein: CASSLAAGGINGYTF
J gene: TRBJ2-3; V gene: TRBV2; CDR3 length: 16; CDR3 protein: CASSDQAGGGTDTQYF
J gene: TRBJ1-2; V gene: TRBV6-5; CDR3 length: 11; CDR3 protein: CAEDPRVSYTF
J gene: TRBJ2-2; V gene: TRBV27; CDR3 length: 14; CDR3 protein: CASSPSDSTGELFF
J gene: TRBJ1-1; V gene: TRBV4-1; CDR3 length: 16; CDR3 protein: CASSRTPGRGSTEAFF
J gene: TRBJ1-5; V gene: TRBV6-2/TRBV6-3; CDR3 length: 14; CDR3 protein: CASSYIQNNQPQHF
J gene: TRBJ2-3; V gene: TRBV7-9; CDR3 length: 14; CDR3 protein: CASSSDEGADTQYF
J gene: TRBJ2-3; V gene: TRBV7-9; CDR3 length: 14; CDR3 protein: CASSFGQGADTQYF
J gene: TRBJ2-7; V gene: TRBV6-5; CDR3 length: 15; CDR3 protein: CASRTSGGAGYEQYF
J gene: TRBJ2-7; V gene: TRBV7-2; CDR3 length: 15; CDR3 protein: CASSVTGERSYEQYF
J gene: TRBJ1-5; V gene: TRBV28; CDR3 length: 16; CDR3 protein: CASSPAGRGANQPQHF
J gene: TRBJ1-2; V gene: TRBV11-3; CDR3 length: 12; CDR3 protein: CASSSSGSGYTF
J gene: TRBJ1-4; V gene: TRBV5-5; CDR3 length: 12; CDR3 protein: CASSLPSEKLFF
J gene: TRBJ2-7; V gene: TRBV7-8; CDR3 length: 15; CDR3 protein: CASSLRGYRSYEQYF
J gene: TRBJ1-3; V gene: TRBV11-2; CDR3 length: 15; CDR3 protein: CASSLGQGFGNTIYF
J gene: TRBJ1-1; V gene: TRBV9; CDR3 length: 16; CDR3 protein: CASSVADYRGHTEAFF
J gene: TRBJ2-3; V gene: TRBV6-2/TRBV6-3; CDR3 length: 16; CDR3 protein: CASSRTPGTRTDTQYF
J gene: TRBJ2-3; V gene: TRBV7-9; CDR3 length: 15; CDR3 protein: CASSFRQGATDTQYF
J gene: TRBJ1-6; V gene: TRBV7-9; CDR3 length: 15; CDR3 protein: CASSLDLGRDSPLHF
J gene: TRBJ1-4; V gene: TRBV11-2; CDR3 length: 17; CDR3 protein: CASSLGDRVRGNEKLFF
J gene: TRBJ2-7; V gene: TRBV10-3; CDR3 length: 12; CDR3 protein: CAISESSAGQYF
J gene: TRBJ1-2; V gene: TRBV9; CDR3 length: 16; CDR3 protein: CASSPSGDTRNYGYTF
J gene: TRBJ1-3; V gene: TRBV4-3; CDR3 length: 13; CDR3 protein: CASSQRVRDTIYF
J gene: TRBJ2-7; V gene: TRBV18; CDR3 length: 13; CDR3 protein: CASSPPGVDEQYF
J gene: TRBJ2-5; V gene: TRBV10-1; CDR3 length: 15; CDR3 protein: CASSEGTYTQETQYF
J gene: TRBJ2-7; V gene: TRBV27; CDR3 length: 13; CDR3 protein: CASSFTQGSEQYF
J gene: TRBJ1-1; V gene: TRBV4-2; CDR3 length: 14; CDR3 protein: CASSHRTGEGEAFF
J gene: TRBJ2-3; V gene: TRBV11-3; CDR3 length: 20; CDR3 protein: CASSSPLGLAGGLNTDTQYF
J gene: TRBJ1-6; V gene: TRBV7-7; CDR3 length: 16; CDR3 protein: CAVQGAGARGNSPLHF
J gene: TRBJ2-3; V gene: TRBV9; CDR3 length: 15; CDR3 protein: CASSVYLAGTDTQYF
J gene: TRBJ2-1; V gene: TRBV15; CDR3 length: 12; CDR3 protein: CATSSGLYEQFF
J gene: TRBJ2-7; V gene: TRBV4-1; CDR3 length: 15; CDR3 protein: CASSQAGQGSIEQYF
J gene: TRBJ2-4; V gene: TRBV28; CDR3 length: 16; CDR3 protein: CASSLWGDFDKNIQYF
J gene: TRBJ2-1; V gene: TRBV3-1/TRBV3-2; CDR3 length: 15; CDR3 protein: CASSLAGVKGNEQFF
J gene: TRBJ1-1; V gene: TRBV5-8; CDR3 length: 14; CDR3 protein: CASSRGLGGTEAFF
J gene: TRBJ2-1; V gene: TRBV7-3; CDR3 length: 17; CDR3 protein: CASSKTSGRASYNEQFF
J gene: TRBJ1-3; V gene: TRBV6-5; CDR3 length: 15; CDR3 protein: CASRDNYPSGNTIYF
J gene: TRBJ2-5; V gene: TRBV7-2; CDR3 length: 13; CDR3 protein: CASRAGSGETQYF
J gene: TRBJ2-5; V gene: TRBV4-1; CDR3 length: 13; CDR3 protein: CASSQGEGETQYF
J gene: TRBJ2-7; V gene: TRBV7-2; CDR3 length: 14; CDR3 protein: CASRRERGYSEQYF
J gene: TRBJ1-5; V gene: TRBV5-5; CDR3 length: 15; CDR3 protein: CASSLGLRGNQPQHF
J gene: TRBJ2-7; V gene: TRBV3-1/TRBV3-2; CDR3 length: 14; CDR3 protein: CASSQGDRAYEQYF
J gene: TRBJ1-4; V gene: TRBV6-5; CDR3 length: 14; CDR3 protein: CASRDRAGHEKLFF
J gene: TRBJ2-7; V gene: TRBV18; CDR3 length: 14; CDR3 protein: CASSPSDGSYEQYF
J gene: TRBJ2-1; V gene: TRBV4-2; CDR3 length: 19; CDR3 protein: CASSQDLGLAGARGYEQFF
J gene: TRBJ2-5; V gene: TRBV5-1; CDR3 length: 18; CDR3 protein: CASSTRGIGRGVQETQYF